One sample yielded the 3 T cell receptor beta chains listed below, sequenced in a study of T cell responses to AZD1222 COVID-19 vaccine. Clones were read by immunoSEQ multiplex PCR, and TCRdb kept only the in-frame ones, dropping some. The sample has about 92,000 clones, about nine tenths seen once. The sequenced sample was peripheral blood, obtained on day 0 of AZD1222 vaccination. Every receptor here comes from an adult in good health.

The rearrangement joins TRBV6-2 or TRBV6-3 to TRBJ2-7; the D is unclear. The germline gives CDR1 MNHEY, CDR2 SVGEGT. V was trimmed by 5 bases and J by 4 bases, leaving 9 bases between them. This CDR3 region has 12 residues. The CDR3 nucleotides read TGTGCCAGCAGTCAGACTCCTTACGAGCAGTACTTC. It translates to CASSQTPYEQYF.

The rearrangement uses TRBV14 and TRBJ2-7; no definite D call. CDR3 length: 12 amino acids. The V and J ends lost 0 bases and 4 bases respectively, with 4 bases between them. Germline V gene lookup returns CDR1 SGHDN and CDR2 FVKESK. In DNA, the CDR3 is TGTGCCAGCAGCCAAGATTTTTACGAGCAGTACTTC. It encodes CASSQDFYEQYF.

The chain is built from TRBV19 and TRBJ2-6; 9 nucleotides line up with TRBD1. The V segment lost 6 bases and the J segment 1 base; nucleotides outside the gene matches: 7. The CDR3 extends over 17 amino acids. Looked up from germline, CDR1 is LNHDA and CDR2 is SQIVND (reference sequence). The CDR3 sequence: CASSPGTGPSGANVLTF. CDR3 nucleotides: TGTGCCAGTAGCCCCGGGACAGGGCCTTCTGGGGCCAACGTCCTGACTTTC.